Below are 8 T cell receptor beta chains sequenced from a single sample in a study of molecular identifiers for immune sequencing clone quantification. TCRdb used MiXCR to reprocess the PCR reads, holding one entry per CDR3 protein. The table includes over 600,000 distinct CDR3 sequences, approximately 20% detected once. Sequenced input: naive CD8+ T cells from blood, with Jurkat cell RNA spiked in. Specified subset: FACS-sorted CD8+CD4-CCR7+CD45RA+ naive T cells. The receptor set was obtained from a human donor in good health. Some libraries in this study had Jurkat cell RNA spiked in.

The chain uses TRBV2 and TRBJ1-4; D is ambiguous. CDR3 size: 14 residues. Per germline, CDR1 SNHLY and CDR2 FYNNEI. Trimming took off 4 bases at V and 8 bases at J, with 14 bases between the two ends. CDR3 nucleotides: TGTGCCAGCAGTGTTAGCGACCTGATCGAAAAACTGTTTTTT. Translated, it gives CASSVSDLIEKLFF. Full variable domain (remainder filled in from reference TRBV2 and TRBJ1-4): EPEVTQTPSHQVTQMGQEVILRCVPISNHLYFYWYRQILGQKVEFLVSFYNNEISEKSEIFDDQFSVERPDGSNFTLKIRSTKLEDSAMYFCASSVSDLIEKLFFGSGTQLSVL.

This clonotype was detected ten times or more. The chain combines TRBV6-2 or TRBV6-3 with TRBJ1-1; 7 nucleotides line up with TRBD1. The CDR3 is 16 residues long. With 9 bases clipped from V and 0 bases from J, the junction kept 13 bases outside the gene matches. Germline loops: CDR1 MNHEY, CDR2 SVGEGT. As DNA, the CDR3 is TGTGCCAGTACAGGGGCACTGCTAAAAATGAACACTGAAGCTTTCTTT. Protein product: CASTGALLKMNTEAFF.

With respect to this clonotype: This may be a read error: a much more frequent sequence differs by one nucleotide. The chain uses TRBV30 and TRBJ2-1; possibly TRBD1 or TRBD2 for D (5 bases each). This CDR3 has 14 residues. Germline-derived CDR1 and CDR2 are GTSNPN and SVGIG (reference sequence). The chain's CDR3 is CAWSVGDAYSEQFF. The CDR3 bases are TGTGCCTGGAGTGTCGGGGACGCCTACAGTGAGCAGTTCTTC.

To note about this clonotype: A much larger clone differs by one base, so this may be a read error. This rearrangement joins TRBV5-8 to TRBJ2-7, with 9 bases that match TRBD1. The length of the CDR3 is 15 residues. The ends lost 3 bases at V and 5 bases at J; junction bases unmatched: 9. Germline values: CDR1 SGHTS, CDR2 YDEGEE. The CDR3 spells CASSSSPGQGHEQYF. The CDR3 DNA is TGTGCCAGCAGCTCGTCCCCGGGACAGGGCCACGAGCAGTACTTC.

This clonotype was observed at least ten times. This chain connects TRBV4-3 to TRBJ2-7; D could derive from TRBD1 or TRBD2 (6 bases each). The ends were cut back, 4 bases at V and 4 bases at J, with 17 bases in the middle. The CDR3 covers 15 residues. Per the germline V gene, CDR1 is LGHNA and CDR2 is YSLEER. CDR3 in DNA: TGCGCCAGCAGCCCCGGCGGAGGGGGTGAATACGAGCAGTACTTC. It yields the protein CASSPGGGGEYEQYF.

This clonotype was found many times. V usage is TRBV3-1 and J usage is TRBJ2-7; TRBD1 agrees at 7 bases. The V gene's germline CDR1 is LGHDT and CDR2 YNNKEL (reference sequence). The CDR3 is made up of 14 amino acids. The trim removed 6 bases at V and 3 bases at J, leaving 8 bases unmatched. The chain's CDR3 is CASSFYGDSYEQYF. In DNA, the CDR3 is TGTGCCAGCAGTTTCTACGGGGACAGCTACGAGCAGTACTTC.

With respect to this clonotype: An end of the junction differs from the germline gene, which may be a read error. The chain links TRBV5-4 to TRBJ2-7; 7 positions match TRBD1. The CDR3 is made up of 13 amino acids. CDR1 and CDR2 from the germline V gene are SGHNT and YYREEE (reference sequence). The CDR3 spells CVSSPGTEYEQYF. As DNA, the CDR3 is TGTGTCAGCAGCCCTGGGACAGAGTACGAGCAGTACTTC. The full variable domain, with the rest looked up from reference TRBV5-4 and TRBJ2-7, is ETGVTQSPTHLIKTRGQQVTLRCSSQSGHNTVSWYQQALGQGPQFIFQYYREEENGRGNFPPRFSGLQFPNYSSELNVNALELDDSALYLCVSSPGTEYEQYFGPGTRLTVT.

Concerning this clonotype itself: Just one base apart from a much larger clone, this may be a read error. This chain joins TRBV27 and TRBJ2-2; maybe TRBD2 (5 bases). In germline, CDR1 is MNHEY, CDR2 SMNVEV (reference sequence). There are 15 residues in the CDR3. CDR3: CASSFYQTNTGEPFF. The DNA of the CDR3 is TGTGCCAGCAGTTTTTACCAAACGAACACCGGGGAGCCGTTTTTT.